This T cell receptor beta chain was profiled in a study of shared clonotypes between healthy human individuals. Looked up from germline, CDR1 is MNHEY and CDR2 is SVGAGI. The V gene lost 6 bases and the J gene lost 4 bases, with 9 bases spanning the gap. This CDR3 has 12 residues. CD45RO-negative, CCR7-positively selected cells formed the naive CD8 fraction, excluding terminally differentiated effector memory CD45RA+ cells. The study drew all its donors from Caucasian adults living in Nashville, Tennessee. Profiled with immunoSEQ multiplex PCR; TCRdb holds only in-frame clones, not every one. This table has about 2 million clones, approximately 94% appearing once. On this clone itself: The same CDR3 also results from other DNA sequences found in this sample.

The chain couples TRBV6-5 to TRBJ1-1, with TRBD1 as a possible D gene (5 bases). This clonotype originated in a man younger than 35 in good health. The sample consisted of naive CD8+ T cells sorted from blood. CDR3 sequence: CASSQGSTEAFF. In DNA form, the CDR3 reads TGTGCCAGCAGCCAGGGTAGCACTGAAGCTTTCTTT.